This note documents a single T cell receptor beta chain sequence. TCRdb keeps only in-frame clones here, not all; method: immunoSEQ multiplex PCR. The sample lists approximately 82,000 clones, 85% to 95% occurring once. The sample belongs to a study of technical replicates of blood from several donors. This CDR3 comprises 13 residues. Germline CDR1 SNHLY, CDR2 FYNNEI. V was trimmed by 8 bases and J by 2 bases, leaving 12 bases between them. This chain connects TRBV2 to TRBJ1-1; no clear D gene. Sequencing was performed on T cells isolated from PBMCs. This clonotype was obtained from a human donor in good health. CDR3 sequence: CASQTLPNTEAFF. CDR3 in DNA: TGTGCCAGCCAGACACTCCCTAACACTGAAGCTTTCTTT.